The text below deals with one T cell receptor (beta chain). Antigen specificity is unknown. The entry originates in a study of cytomegalovirus exposure and HLA in healthy donors. Turning to the study itself: Among the roughly 370 genotyped donors, just over 80% were placed in the Caucasian-associated ancestry cluster.

The CDR3 loop spans 14 amino acids. Germline trimming cut 0 bases from V and 2 bases from J; bases unmatched to any gene: 1. CDR1 and CDR2 (germline): SGDLS, YYNGEE. Study outcomes and limitations: Rarity marked most TCR sequences, yet some public TCRs occurred in many donors.

PCR used 60 Vbeta primers and 13 Jbeta primers. Data came from immunoSEQ multiplex PCR; TCRdb stores just in-frame clones and leaves some out. This sample has about 160,000 clones; around three quarters occur once, and the top ten carry around 1.5%. This rearrangement joins TRBV9 to TRBJ2-5, with 7 bases fitting TRBD2. The sequencing input was PBMCs. The receptor's source is a man between 35 and 55 years old in good health and CMV-seronegative. The CDR3 DNA reads as TGTGCCAGCAGCGTAGGCGGGAGTCAAGAGACCCAGTACTTC. This codes for CASSVGGSQETQYF.